This TCR beta chain is drawn from a study of T cells of healthy individuals. TCRdb called the 5' RACE reads again in MiXCR, with one record for every CDR3 protein. The data show about 53,000 distinct CDR3 sequences, with roughly 15% seen just once and about 16% held by the top ten. This clonotype counts as medium-sized. The CDR3 runs to 13 residues. Germline V gene sequence: CDR1 DFQATT, CDR2 SNEGSKA (reference sequence). The V and J ends lost 7 bases and 0 bases respectively, with 10 bases between them. The rearrangement joins TRBV20-1 to TRBJ2-4, with D maybe TRBD2 (6 bases). This TCR was recovered from a human donor in good health. CDR3 protein: CSGMGLAKNIQYF. The DNA of the CDR3 is TGCAGTGGAATGGGACTAGCCAAAAACATTCAGTACTTC.